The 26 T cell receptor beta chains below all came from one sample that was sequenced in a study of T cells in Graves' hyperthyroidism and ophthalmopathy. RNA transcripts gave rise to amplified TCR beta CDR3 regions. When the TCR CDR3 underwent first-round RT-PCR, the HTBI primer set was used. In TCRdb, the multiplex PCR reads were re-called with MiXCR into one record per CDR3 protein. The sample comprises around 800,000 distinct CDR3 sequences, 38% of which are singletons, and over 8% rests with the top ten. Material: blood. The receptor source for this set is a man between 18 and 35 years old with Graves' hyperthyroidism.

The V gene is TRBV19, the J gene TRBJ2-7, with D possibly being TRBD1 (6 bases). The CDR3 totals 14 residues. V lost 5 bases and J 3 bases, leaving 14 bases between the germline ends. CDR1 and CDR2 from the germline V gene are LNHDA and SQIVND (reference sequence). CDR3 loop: CASSRKPGDYEQYF. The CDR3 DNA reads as TGTGCCAGTAGTCGTAAACCAGGGGACTACGAGCAGTACTTC.

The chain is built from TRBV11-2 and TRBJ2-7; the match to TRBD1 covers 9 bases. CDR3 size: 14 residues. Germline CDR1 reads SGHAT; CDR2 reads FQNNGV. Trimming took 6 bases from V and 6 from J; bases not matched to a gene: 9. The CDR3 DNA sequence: TGTGCCAGCAGTTGGGGGACAGGGCTGTCCGAGCAGTACTTC. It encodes CASSWGTGLSEQYF. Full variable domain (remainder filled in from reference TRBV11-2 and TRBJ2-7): EAGVAQSPRYKIIEKRQSVAFWCNPISGHATLYWYQQILGQGPKLLIQFQNNGVVDDSQLPKDRFSAERLKGVDSTLKIQPAKLEDSAVYLCASSWGTGLSEQYFGPGTRLTVT.

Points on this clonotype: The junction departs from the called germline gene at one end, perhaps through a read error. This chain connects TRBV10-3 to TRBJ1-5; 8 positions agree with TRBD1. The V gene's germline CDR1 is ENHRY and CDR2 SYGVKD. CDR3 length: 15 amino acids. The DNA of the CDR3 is TGTGCCAGCAGTTTAGGACAGGGAGGACGACAGCCCCAGCATTTT. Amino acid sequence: CASSLGQGGRQPQHF.

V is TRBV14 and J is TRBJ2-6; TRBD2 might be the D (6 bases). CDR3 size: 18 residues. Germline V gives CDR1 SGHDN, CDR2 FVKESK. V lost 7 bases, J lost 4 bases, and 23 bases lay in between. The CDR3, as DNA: TGTGCCAGCACCACGGGGGAACTAGCAGGGTCCGGGGCCAACGTCCTGACTTTC. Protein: CASTTGELAGSGANVLTF.

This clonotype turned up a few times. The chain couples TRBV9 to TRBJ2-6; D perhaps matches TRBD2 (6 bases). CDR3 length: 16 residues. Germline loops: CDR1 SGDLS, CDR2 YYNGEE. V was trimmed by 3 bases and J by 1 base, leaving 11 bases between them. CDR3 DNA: TGTGCCAGCAGCGGAAGGAGGGTATCTGGGGCCAACGTCCTGACTTTC. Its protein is CASSGRRVSGANVLTF.

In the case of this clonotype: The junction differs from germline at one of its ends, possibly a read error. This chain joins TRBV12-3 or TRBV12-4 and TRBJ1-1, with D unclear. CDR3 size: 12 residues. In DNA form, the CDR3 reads TGTGCCGGCAGTTTAGGCACGGCTGAAGCTTTCTTT. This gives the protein CAGSLGTAEAFF.

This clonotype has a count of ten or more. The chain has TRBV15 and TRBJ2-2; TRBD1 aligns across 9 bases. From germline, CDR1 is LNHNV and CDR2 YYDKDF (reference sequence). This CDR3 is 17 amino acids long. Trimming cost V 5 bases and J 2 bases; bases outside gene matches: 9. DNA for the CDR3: TGTGCCACCAGCCCCGGGACAGGGCGGTATAACACCGGGGAGCTGTTTTTT. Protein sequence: CATSPGTGRYNTGELFF.

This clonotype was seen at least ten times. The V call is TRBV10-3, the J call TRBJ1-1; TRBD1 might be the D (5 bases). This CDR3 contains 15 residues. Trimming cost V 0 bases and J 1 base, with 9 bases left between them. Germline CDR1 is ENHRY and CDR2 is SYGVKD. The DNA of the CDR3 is TGTGCCATCAGTGAGTCGGGGGTTGGGAACACTGAAGCTTTCTTT. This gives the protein CAISESGVGNTEAFF.

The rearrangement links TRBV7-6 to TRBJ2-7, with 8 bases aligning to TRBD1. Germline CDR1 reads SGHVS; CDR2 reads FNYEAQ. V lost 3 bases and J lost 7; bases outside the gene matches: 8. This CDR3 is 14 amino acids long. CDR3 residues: CASSLDRDTGEQYF. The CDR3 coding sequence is TGTGCCAGCAGCTTGGACAGGGATACGGGTGAGCAGTACTTC.

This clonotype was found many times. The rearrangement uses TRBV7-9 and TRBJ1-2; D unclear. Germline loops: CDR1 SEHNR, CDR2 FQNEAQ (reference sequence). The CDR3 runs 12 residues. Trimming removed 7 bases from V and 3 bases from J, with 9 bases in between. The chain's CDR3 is CASTPGDYGYTF. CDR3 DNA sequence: TGTGCCAGCACCCCCGGAGACTATGGCTACACCTTC.

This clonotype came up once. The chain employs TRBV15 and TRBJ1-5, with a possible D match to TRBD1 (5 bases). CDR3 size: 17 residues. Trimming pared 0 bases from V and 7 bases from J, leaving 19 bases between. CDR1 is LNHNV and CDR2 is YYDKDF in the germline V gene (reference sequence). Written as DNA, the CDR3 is TGTGCCACCAGCAGAGATGGGACCACAAGTTACGAGCAGCCCCAGCATTTT. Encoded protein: CATSRDGTTSYEQPQHF.

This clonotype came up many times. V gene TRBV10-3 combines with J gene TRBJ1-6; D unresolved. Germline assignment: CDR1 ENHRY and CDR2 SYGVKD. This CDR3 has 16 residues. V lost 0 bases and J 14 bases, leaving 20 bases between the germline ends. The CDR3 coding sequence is TGTGCCATCAGTGAGTCGAGCTTCCCGAGACGCAAAACCCTCCACTTT. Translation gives CAISESSFPRRKTLHF.

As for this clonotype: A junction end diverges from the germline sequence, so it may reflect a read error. CDR3 coding DNA: TGTGCCAGCAGTTCTGCGGGTCCCTCCAACGAGCAGTACTTC. It encodes CASSSAGPSNEQYF. The rearrangement uses TRBV11-2 and TRBJ2-7; weak D call: TRBD2 (5 bases). The CDR3 spans 14 residues. Germline V gene data show CDR1 as SGHAT and CDR2 as FQNNGV. Full variable domain (outside the CDR3, taken from reference TRBV11-2 and TRBJ2-7): EAGVAQSPRYKIIEKRQSVAFWCNPISGHATLYWYQQILGQGPKLLIQFQNNGVVDDSQLPKDRFSAERLKGVDSTLKIQPAKLEDSAVYLCASSSAGPSNEQYFGPGTRLTVT.

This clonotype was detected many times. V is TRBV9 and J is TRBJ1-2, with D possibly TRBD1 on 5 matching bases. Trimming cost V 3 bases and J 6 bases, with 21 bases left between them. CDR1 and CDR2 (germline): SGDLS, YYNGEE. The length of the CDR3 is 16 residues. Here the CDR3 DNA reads TGTGCCAGCAGCGGACTCAGGGACGGCCTCGGGAATGGCTACACCTTC. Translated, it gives CASSGLRDGLGNGYTF.

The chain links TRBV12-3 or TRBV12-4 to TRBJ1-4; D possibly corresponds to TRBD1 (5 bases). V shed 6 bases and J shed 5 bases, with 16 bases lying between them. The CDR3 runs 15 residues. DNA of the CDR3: TGTGCCAGCAGCCTGTCCGGGACCTCGAATGAAAAACTGTTTTTT. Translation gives CASSLSGTSNEKLFF.

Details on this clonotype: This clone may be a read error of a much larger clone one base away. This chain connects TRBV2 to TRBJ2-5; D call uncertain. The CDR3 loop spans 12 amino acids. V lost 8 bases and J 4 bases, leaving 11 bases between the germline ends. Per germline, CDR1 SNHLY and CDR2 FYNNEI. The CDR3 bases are TGTGCCAGCCCCGTGGGAAGAGAGACCCAGTACTTC. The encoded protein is CASPVGRETQYF.

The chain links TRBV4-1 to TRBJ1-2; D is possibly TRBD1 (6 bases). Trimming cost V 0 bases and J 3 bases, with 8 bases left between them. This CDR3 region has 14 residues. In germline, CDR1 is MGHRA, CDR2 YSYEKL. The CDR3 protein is CASSQEQGHYGYTF. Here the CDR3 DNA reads TGCGCCAGCAGCCAAGAACAGGGCCACTATGGCTACACCTTC.

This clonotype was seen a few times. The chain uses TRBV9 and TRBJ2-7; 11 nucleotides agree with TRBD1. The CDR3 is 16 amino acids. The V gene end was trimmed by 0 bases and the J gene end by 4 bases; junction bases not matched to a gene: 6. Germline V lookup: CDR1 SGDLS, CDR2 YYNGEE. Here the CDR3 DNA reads TGTGCCAGCAGCGTAGGTTGGGGACAGGGGGTTTACGAGCAGTACTTC. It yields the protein CASSVGWGQGVYEQYF.

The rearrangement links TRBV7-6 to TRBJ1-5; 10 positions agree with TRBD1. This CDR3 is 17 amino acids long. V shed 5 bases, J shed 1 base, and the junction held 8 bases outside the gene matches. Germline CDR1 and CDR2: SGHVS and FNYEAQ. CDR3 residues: CASSPGTGEWSNQPQHF. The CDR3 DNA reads TGTGCCAGCAGCCCCGGGACAGGGGAGTGGAGCAATCAGCCCCAGCATTTT. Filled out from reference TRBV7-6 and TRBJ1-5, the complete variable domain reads GAGVSQSPRYKVTKRGQDVALRCDPISGHVSLYWYRQALGQGPEFLTYFNYEAQQDKSGLPNDRFSAERPEGSISTLTIQRTEQRDSAMYRCASSPGTGEWSNQPQHFGDGTRLSIL.

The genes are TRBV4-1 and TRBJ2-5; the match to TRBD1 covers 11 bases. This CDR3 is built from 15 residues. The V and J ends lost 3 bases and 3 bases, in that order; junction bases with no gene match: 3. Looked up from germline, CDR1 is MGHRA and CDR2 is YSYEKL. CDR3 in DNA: TGCGCCAGCAGCCAGCGGGACAGGGGGGAAGAGACCCAGTACTTC. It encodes CASSQRDRGEETQYF.

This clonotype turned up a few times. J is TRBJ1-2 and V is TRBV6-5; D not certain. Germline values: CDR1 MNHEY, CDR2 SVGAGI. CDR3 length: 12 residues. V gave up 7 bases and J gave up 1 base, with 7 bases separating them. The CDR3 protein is CASKHDNYGYTF. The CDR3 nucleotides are TGTGCCAGCAAACACGATAACTATGGCTACACCTTC.

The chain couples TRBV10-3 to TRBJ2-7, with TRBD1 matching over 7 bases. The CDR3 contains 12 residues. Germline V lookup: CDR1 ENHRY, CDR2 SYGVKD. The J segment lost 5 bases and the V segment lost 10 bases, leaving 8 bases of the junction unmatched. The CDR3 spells CATSTGVDEQYF. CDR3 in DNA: TGTGCCACCTCAACAGGGGTGGACGAGCAGTACTTC.

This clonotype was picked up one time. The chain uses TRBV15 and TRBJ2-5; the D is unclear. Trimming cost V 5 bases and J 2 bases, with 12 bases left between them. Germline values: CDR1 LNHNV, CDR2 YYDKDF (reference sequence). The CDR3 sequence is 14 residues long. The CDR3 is CATSSPRVQETQYF. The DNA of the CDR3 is TGTGCCACCAGCTCACCCAGAGTGCAAGAGACCCAGTACTTC.

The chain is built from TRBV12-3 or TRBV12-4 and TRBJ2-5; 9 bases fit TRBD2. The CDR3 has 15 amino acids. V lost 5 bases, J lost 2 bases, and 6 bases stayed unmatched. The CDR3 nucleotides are TGTGCCAGCAGTCGCTGGACTAGCGCACAAGAGACCCAGTACTTC. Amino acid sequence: CASSRWTSAQETQYF.

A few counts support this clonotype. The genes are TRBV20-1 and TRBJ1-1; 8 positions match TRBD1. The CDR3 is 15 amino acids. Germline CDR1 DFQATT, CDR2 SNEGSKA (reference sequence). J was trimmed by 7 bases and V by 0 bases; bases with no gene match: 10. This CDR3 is CSARDQPGGAGEAFF. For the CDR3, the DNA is TGCAGTGCTAGAGATCAACCAGGGGGCGCGGGTGAAGCTTTCTTT.

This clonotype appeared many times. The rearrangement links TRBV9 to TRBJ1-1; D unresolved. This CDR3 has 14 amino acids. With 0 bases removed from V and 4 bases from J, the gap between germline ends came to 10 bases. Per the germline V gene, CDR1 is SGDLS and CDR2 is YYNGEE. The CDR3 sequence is CASSVGARGTEAFF. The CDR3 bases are TGTGCCAGCAGCGTAGGTGCTCGGGGCACTGAAGCTTTCTTT.